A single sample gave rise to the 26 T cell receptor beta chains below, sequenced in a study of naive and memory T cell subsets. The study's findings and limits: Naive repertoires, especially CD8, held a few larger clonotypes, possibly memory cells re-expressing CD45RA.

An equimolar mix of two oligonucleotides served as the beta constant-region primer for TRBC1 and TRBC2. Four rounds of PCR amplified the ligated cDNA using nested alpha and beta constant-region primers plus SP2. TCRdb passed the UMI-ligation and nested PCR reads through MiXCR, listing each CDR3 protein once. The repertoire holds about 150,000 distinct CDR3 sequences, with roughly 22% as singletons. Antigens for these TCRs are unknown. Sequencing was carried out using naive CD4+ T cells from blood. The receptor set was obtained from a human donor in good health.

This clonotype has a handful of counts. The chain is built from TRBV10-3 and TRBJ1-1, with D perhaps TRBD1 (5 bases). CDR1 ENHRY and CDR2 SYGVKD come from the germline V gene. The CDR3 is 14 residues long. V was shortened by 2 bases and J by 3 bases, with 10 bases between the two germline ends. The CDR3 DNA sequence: TGTGCCATCAGTGAGGACAGTGACTACACTGAAGCTTTCTTT. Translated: CAISEDSDYTEAFF.

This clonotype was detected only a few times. CDR3 DNA sequence: TGTGCCAGCAGGGGGACAGGGGCCTATGGCTACACCTTC. Protein product: CASRGTGAYGYTF. The chain has TRBV6-5 and TRBJ1-2; 10 nucleotides match TRBD1. The CDR3 has 13 amino acids. V shed 6 bases, J shed 4 bases, and the junction held 2 bases outside the gene matches. From germline, CDR1 is MNHEY and CDR2 SVGAGI.

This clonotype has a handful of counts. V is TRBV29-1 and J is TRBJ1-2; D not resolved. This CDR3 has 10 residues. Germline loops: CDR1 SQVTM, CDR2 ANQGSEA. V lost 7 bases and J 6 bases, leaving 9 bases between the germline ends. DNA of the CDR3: TGCAGCGCCGACTCAAATGGCTACACCTTC. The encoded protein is CSADSNGYTF.

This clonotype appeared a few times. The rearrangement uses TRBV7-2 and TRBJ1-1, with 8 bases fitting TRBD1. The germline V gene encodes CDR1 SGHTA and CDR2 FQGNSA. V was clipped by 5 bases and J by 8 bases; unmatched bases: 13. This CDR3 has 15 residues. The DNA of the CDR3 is TGTGCCAGCAGCCTAACTATTGGACAGGGCACCGAAGCTTTCTTT. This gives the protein CASSLTIGQGTEAFF.

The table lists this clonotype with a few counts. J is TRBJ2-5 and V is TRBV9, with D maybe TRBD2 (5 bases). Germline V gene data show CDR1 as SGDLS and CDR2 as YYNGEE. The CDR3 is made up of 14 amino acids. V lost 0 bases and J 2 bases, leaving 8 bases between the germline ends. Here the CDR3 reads CASSVGDYQETQYF. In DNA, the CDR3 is TGTGCCAGCAGCGTAGGCGACTATCAAGAGACCCAGTACTTC.

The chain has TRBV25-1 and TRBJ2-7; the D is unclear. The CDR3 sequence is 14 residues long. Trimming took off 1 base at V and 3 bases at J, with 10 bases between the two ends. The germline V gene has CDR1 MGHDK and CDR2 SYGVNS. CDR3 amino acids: CASSESGLFYEQYF. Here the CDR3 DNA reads TGTGCCAGCAGTGAATCCGGCCTCTTCTACGAGCAGTACTTC.

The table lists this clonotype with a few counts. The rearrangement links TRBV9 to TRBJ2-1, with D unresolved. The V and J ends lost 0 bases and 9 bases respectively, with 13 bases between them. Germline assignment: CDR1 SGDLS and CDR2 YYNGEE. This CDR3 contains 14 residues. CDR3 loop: CASSVVLQTSEQFF. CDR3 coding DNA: TGTGCCAGCAGCGTAGTCTTACAGACAAGTGAGCAGTTCTTC.

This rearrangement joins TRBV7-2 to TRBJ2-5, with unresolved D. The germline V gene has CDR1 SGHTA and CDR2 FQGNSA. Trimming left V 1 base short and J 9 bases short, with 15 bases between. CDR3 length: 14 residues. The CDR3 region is CASSLVISPRAQYF. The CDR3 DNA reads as TGTGCCAGCAGCTTAGTCATTAGTCCAAGGGCCCAGTACTTC.

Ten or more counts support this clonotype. CDR3 bases: TGCGCCAGCAGAGAGACATCAAGCTCCTACAATGAGCAGTTCTTC. Protein: CASRETSSSYNEQFF. The rearrangement links TRBV10-2 to TRBJ2-1; D remains unclear. The V and J ends lost 6 bases and 0 bases respectively, with 12 bases between them. The CDR3 has 15 residues. Germline V lookup: CDR1 WSHSY, CDR2 SAAADI.

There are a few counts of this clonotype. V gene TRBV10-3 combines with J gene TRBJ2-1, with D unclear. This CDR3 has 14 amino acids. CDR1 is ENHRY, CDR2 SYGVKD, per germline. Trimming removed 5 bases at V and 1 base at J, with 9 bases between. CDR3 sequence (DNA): TGTGCCATCAGTTTAGGCGGATCCTACAATGAGCAGTTCTTC. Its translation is CAISLGGSYNEQFF.

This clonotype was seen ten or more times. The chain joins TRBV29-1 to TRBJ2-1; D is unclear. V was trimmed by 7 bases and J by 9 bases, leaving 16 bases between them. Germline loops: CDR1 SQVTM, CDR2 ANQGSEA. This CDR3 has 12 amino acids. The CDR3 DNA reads TGCAGCGCCCTGTCTGGGGTAACTGAGCAGTTCTTC. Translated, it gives CSALSGVTEQFF.

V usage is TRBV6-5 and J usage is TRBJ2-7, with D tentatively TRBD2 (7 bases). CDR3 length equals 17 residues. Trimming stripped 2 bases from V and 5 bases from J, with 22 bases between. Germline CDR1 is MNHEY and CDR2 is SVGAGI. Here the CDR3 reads CASSYRGRGSAVDEQYF. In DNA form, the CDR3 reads TGTGCCAGCAGTTACCGGGGGAGGGGGAGTGCGGTCGACGAGCAGTACTTC.

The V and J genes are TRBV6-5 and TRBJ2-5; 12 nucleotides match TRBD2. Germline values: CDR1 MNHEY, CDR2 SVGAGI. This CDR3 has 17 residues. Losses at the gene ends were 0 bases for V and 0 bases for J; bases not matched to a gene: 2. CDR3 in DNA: TGTGCCAGCAGTTACTCACTAGCGGGAGGTAACCAAGAGACCCAGTACTTC. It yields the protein CASSYSLAGGNQETQYF.

CDR3 DNA: TGCAGTGCTGGCCCAGGTATCCAAGAGACCCAGTACTTC. It yields the protein CSAGPGIQETQYF. The gene calls are TRBV20-1 and TRBJ2-5, with no clear D. V lost 5 bases, J lost 1 base, and 11 bases lay in between. Germline V gene sequence: CDR1 DFQATT, CDR2 SNEGSKA (reference sequence). There are 13 residues in the CDR3.

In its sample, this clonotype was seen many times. CDR3 sequence: CATGGLPPYNEQFF. In nucleotides, the CDR3 is TGTGCCACCGGTGGGTTACCACCCTACAATGAGCAGTTCTTC. This chain links TRBV24-1 with TRBJ2-1; D unclear. The CDR3 contains 14 residues. V dropped 9 bases and J dropped 2 bases, with 13 bases sitting between them. CDR1 is KGHDR and CDR2 is SFDVKD in the germline V gene.

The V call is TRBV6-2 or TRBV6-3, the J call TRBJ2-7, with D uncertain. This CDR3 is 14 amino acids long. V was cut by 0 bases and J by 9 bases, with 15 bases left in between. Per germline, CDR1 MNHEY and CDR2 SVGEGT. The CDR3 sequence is CASSYSRPLFVQYF. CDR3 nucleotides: TGTGCCAGCAGTTACTCGAGGCCCCTCTTTGTGCAGTACTTC.

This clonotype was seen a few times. CDR3 loop: CASSLADGFTDTQYF. CDR3 sequence (DNA): TGCGCCAGCAGCTTGGCAGACGGATTCACAGATACGCAGTATTTT. V gene TRBV5-1 combines with J gene TRBJ2-3; no clear D. The CDR3 loop spans 15 amino acids. V lost 0 bases, J lost 2 bases, and 10 bases lay in between. Germline V gene lookup returns CDR1 SGHRS and CDR2 YFSETQ.

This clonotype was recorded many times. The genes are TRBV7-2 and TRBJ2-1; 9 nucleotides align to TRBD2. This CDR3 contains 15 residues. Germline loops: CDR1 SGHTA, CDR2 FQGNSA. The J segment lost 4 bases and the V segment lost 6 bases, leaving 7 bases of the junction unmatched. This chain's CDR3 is CASSLLAGLYNEQFF. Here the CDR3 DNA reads TGTGCCAGCAGTCTGCTAGCGGGACTTTACAATGAGCAGTTCTTC.

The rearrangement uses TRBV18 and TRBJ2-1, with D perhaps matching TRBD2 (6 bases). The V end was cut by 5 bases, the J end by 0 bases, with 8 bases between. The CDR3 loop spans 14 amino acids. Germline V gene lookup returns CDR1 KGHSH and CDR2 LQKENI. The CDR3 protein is CASSGLNSYNEQFF. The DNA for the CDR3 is TGTGCCAGCTCAGGACTAAACTCCTACAATGAGCAGTTCTTC.

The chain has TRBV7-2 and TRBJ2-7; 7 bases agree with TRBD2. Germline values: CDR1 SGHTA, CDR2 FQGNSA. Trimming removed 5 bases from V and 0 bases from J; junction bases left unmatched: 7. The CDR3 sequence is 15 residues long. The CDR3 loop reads CASSPPSGDSYEQYF. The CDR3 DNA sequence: TGTGCCAGCAGCCCCCCTAGCGGAGACTCCTACGAGCAGTACTTC. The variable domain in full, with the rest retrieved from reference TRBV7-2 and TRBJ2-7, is GAGVSQSPSNKVTEKGKDVELRCDPISGHTALYWYRQSLGQGLEFLIYFQGNSAPDKSGLPSDRFSAERTGGSVSTLTIQRTQQEDSAVYLCASSPPSGDSYEQYFGPGTRLTVT.

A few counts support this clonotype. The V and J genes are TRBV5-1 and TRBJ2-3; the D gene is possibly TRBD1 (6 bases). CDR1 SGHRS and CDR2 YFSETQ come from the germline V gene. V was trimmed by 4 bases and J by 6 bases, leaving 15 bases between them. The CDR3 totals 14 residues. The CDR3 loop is CASSPDSPSDTQYF. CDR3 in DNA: TGCGCCAGCAGCCCGGACAGTCCATCGGATACGCAGTATTTT.

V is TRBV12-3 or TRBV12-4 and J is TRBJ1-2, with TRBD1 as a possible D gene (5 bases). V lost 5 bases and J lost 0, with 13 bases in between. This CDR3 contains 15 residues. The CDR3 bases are TGTGCCAGCAGTCCCGGGACGGCAGCTAACTATGGCTACACCTTC. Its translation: CASSPGTAANYGYTF.

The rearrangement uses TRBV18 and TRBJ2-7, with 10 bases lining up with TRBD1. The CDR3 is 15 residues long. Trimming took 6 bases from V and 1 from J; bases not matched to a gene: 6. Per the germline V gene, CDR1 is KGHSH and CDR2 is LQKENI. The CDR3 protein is CASSSWDRGSYEQYF. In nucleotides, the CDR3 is TGTGCCAGCTCGTCCTGGGACAGGGGATCCTACGAGCAGTACTTC. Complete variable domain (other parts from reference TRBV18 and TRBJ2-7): NAGVMQNPRHLVRRRGQEARLRCSPMKGHSHVYWYRQLPEEGLKFMVYLQKENIIDESGMPKERFSAEFPKEGPSILRIQQVVRGDSAAYFCASSSWDRGSYEQYFGPGTRLTVT.

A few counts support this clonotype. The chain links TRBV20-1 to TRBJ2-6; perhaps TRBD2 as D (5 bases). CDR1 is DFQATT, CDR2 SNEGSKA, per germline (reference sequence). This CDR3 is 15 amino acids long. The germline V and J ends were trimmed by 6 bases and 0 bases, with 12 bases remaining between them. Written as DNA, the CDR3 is TGCAGTGCCATTCCGGGGAGCTCTGGGGCCAACGTCCTGACTTTC. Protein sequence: CSAIPGSSGANVLTF.

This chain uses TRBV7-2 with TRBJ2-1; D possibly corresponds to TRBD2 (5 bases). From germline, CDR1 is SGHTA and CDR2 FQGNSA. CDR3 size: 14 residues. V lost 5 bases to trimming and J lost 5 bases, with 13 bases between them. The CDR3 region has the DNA TGTGCCAGCAGCCTCCCGGGAACTCACAATGAGCAGTTCTTC. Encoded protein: CASSLPGTHNEQFF.

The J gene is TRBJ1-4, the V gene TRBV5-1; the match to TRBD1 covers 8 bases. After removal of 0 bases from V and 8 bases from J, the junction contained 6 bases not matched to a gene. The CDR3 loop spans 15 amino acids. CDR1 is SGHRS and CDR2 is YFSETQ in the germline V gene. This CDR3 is CASSLGGTGREKLFF. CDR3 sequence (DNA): TGCGCCAGCAGCTTGGGGGGGACAGGTCGCGAAAAACTGTTTTTT.